This T cell receptor (beta chain) was profiled in a study of blood T cell repertoires in COVID-19. The method was immunoSEQ multiplex PCR; TCRdb's version includes in-frame clones alone and lacks a portion of them. This table holds about 200,000 clones, 90% to 95% found once. This CDR3 has 16 amino acids. In germline, CDR1 is SGHDN, CDR2 FVKESK. The V gene lost 3 bases and the J gene lost 12 bases, with 24 bases spanning the gap. The V call is TRBV14, the J call TRBJ2-1; D may be TRBD2 (7 bases). Source material: peripheral blood. This TCR was sampled from a man in his 60s with COVID-19, enrolled during active disease. CDR3 DNA sequence: TGTGCCAGCAGCCAGGGACCCCCTGACTTGGGAGGGGGGCAGTTCTTC. Protein sequence: CASSQGPPDLGGGQFF.